The next 28 T cell receptor beta chains were all read from a single sample in a study of blood T cells in healthy people across ages. Primed by a sample-barcoded 5' primer and a J-beta primer mix, a second PCR proceeded for about 6 to 12 cycles. Via MiXCR, TCRdb re-called the 5' RACE reads, giving one row per CDR3 protein. The data hold approximately 800,000 distinct CDR3 sequences, with 35% to 40% observed a single time. Source material: blood. These receptors all come from a man aged 18 to 30 in good health.

This rearrangement joins TRBV29-1 to TRBJ1-1; a possible D gene is TRBD1 (6 bases). Trimming took 3 bases from V and 7 from J, leaving 15 bases between them. Germline values: CDR1 SQVTM, CDR2 ANQGSEA. This CDR3 has 13 amino acids. Here the CDR3 DNA reads TGCAGCGTTGATCAACAGGGTGGGAATGAAGCTTTCTTT. It translates to CSVDQQGGNEAFF.

This chain joins TRBV3-1 and TRBJ1-2; perhaps TRBD1 as D (6 bases). This CDR3 contains 16 residues. With 5 bases removed from V and 8 bases from J, the gap between germline ends came to 24 bases. Germline V CDR1 and CDR2: LGHDT, YNNKEL (reference sequence). CDR3 in DNA: TGTGCCAGCAGCTCCTACAGGGCGGCACCCCTCTGCGGCTACACCTTC. Residues: CASSSYRAAPLCGYTF.

This clonotype was picked up many times. This sequence joins TRBV4-3 and TRBJ1-2; a weak D match, TRBD1 (5 bases). This CDR3 region has 15 residues. Trimming left V 1 base short and J 4 bases short, with 13 bases between. CDR1 LGHNA and CDR2 YSLEER come from the germline V gene. CDR3 region: CASSQVAGSSYGYTF. The CDR3 coding sequence is TGCGCCAGCAGCCAAGTCGCAGGGAGTTCCTATGGCTACACCTTC.

This clonotype was picked up a small number of times. The chain carries TRBV6-2 or TRBV6-3 and TRBJ2-3; possible D gene TRBD1, 6 bases. Germline-derived CDR1 and CDR2 are MNHEY and SVGEGT. CDR3 length: 15 residues. V lost 6 bases to trimming and J lost 5 bases, with 18 bases between them. The CDR3 nucleotides read TGTGCCAGCAGACCACAGGGACAACTAGGAGATACGCAGTATTTT. Amino acids: CASRPQGQLGDTQYF.

This clonotype was detected a few times. V gene TRBV20-1 combines with J gene TRBJ1-1; D gene ambiguous. The CDR3 has 13 amino acids. Trimming shortened V by 8 bases and J by 0 bases, and 13 bases separated the two germline ends. Germline V gene data show CDR1 as DFQATT and CDR2 as SNEGSKA (reference sequence). Written as DNA, the CDR3 is TGCAGTATAGGAGGATTCATGAACACTGAAGCTTTCTTT. It specifies CSIGGFMNTEAFF.

The chain joins TRBV28 to TRBJ1-1; D possibly corresponds to TRBD1 (5 bases). The CDR3 runs to 14 residues. Germline V gene data show CDR1 as MDHEN and CDR2 as SYDVKM. Trimming removed 11 bases from V and 1 base from J, with 17 bases in between. The DNA of the CDR3 is TGTGCCGGCACCCTGGGACTTGCGAACACTGAAGCTTTCTTT. Its translation is CAGTLGLANTEAFF.

This clonotype was detected ten times or more. This chain connects TRBV7-2 to TRBJ2-3; no clear D gene. The CDR3 covers 12 residues. CDR1 and CDR2 (germline): SGHTA, FQGNSA. Between the trimmed V and J ends, which lost 5 bases and 6 bases, there was a span of 9 bases. The CDR3 DNA follows: TGTGCCAGCAGCCCCCCCGTGGATACGCAGTATTTT. It encodes CASSPPVDTQYF.

The chain carries TRBV12-3 or TRBV12-4 and TRBJ2-1; D is unresolved. The end of the DNA is better explained by TRBJ2-7, so the J call may be wrong. The CDR3 spans 15 residues. The CDR3 reads CASSSSEGSYNEQYF. In DNA, the CDR3 is TGTGCCAGCAGTTCATCGGAAGGCTCCTACAATGAGCAGTACTTC.

The CDR3 loop reads CASSSDRNDGYTF. CDR3 nucleotide sequence: TGTGCCAGCAGCTCCGACAGGAACGACGGCTACACCTTC. The chain carries TRBV7-2 and TRBJ1-2; tentative D call: TRBD1 (6 bases). V lost 4 bases to trimming and J lost 8 bases, with 14 bases between them. Germline values: CDR1 SGHTA, CDR2 FQGNSA. The CDR3 contains 13 residues.

The table lists this clonotype with a few counts. This chain links TRBV6-5 with TRBJ2-7, with a possible D match to TRBD1 (5 bases). This CDR3 has 13 residues. CDR1 and CDR2 from the germline V gene are MNHEY and SVGAGI. V dropped 8 bases and J dropped 2 bases, with 13 bases sitting between them. CDR3 sequence (DNA): TGTGCCAGCTCGTCGACAGTCCCCTACGAGCAGTACTTC. Translation gives CASSSTVPYEQYF.

The genes are TRBV7-2 and TRBJ2-5; 11 bases agree with TRBD2. The CDR3 length is 15 residues. V lost 7 bases to trimming and J lost 9 bases; unmatched junction nucleotides: 13. Per germline, CDR1 SGHTA and CDR2 FQGNSA. The CDR3 DNA reads as TGTGCCAGCACCGATAGCGGGGGGGCCACAGAACCCCAGTACTTC. Encoded protein: CASTDSGGATEPQYF.

This chain uses TRBV3-1 with TRBJ2-4; D might be TRBD2 (5 bases). This CDR3 contains 17 residues. Trimming took 0 bases from V and 9 from J, leaving 21 bases between them. The germline V gene encodes CDR1 LGHDT and CDR2 YNNKEL (reference sequence). The CDR3 DNA sequence: TGTGCCAGCAGCCAAGATTTAGGGCTAGCTAGAGACGGCATTCAGTACTTC. Translated: CASSQDLGLARDGIQYF.

This clonotype was counted at least ten times. Sequence at one end of the junction differs from germline and may be a read error. This chain links TRBV20-1 with TRBJ2-3, with 7 bases identical to TRBD2. Germline V gene data show CDR1 as DFQATT and CDR2 as SNEGSKA (reference sequence). The CDR3 extends over 11 amino acids. The CDR3 reads CSPRRLATQYF. The DNA of the CDR3 is TGCAGTCCTAGAAGACTAGCAACGCAGTATTTT.

This rearrangement joins TRBV12-3 or TRBV12-4 to TRBJ1-2; 9 nucleotides agree with TRBD1. The CDR3 loop spans 14 amino acids. With 5 bases clipped from V and 3 bases from J, the junction kept 4 bases outside the gene matches. The CDR3 nucleotides read TGTGCCAGCAGTAAACAGGGGGCGGACTATGGCTACACCTTC. Its protein product is CASSKQGADYGYTF.

This clonotype appeared a few times. The chain is built from TRBV6-2 or TRBV6-3 and TRBJ2-1; TRBD1 matches 9 bases. V shed 8 bases and J 8 bases; nucleotides not matched to a gene: 7. Looked up from germline, CDR1 is MNHEY and CDR2 is SVGEGT. There are 13 residues in the CDR3. CDR3 loop: CASRRTGDDEQFF. CDR3 DNA: TGTGCCAGCCGAAGGACAGGGGATGATGAGCAGTTCTTC.

The chain recombines TRBV6-6 with TRBJ2-5, with D possibly matching TRBD1 (5 bases). Between the trimmed V and J ends, which lost 6 bases and 11 bases, there was a span of 13 bases. CDR1 and CDR2 from the germline V gene are MNHNY and SVGAGI (reference sequence). The CDR3 contains 11 residues. The CDR3 nucleotides are TGTGCCAGCAGCACCAGGGATGAGCAGTACTTC. It encodes CASSTRDEQYF.

This clonotype has ten or more counts. The V call is TRBV4-3, the J call TRBJ1-4; D call uncertain. Germline CDR1 reads LGHNA; CDR2 reads YSLEER. With 0 bases removed from V and 7 bases from J, the gap between germline ends came to 3 bases. The CDR3 totals 12 residues. For the CDR3, the DNA is TGCGCCAGCAGCCAAGATGGTGAAAAACTGTTTTTT. This translates into CASSQDGEKLFF.

This clonotype was seen repeatedly, ten times or more. The J gene is TRBJ1-2, the V gene TRBV12-3 or TRBV12-4, with a possible D match to TRBD1 (5 bases). V lost 5 bases and J lost 7, with 17 bases in between. CDR3 length: 14 amino acids. In DNA form, the CDR3 reads TGTGCCAGCAGTCAATTATCAGGGAGCTCTGGCTACACCTTC. This encodes CASSQLSGSSGYTF.

This clonotype was seen many times. The genes are TRBV5-1 and TRBJ2-7, with D unclear. The CDR3 has 16 amino acids. Trimming left V 4 bases short and J 0 bases short, with 17 bases between. Germline V CDR1 and CDR2: SGHRS, YFSETQ. This CDR3 is CASSISARSTSYEQYF. The CDR3 DNA sequence: TGCGCCAGCAGCATATCCGCCAGATCCACCTCCTACGAGCAGTACTTC.

The V and J genes are TRBV4-2 and TRBJ2-3; 7 bases match TRBD1. Germline V gene lookup returns CDR1 LGHNA and CDR2 YNFKEQ. V gave up 8 bases and J gave up 2 bases; unmatched junction bases: 7. This CDR3 contains 14 residues. CDR3 nucleotides: TGTGCCAGCGGTAGGGGGCAGAACACAGATACGCAGTATTTT. Translating it yields CASGRGQNTDTQYF.

The chain has TRBV4-1 and TRBJ2-3; 10 nucleotides agree with TRBD2. V shed 1 base, J shed 8 bases, and the junction held 15 bases outside the gene matches. Looked up from germline, CDR1 is MGHRA and CDR2 is YSYEKL. The CDR3 totals 18 residues. CDR3 residues: CASSQVTPEEREGPTQYF. CDR3 sequence (DNA): TGCGCCAGCAGCCAAGTCACCCCCGAGGAGCGGGAGGGCCCTACGCAGTATTTT.

This rearrangement joins TRBV11-1 to TRBJ2-1; D possibly corresponds to TRBD1 (5 bases). The CDR3 is 14 residues long. V was clipped by 2 bases and J by 4 bases, with 9 bases between them. Per the germline V gene, CDR1 is SGHAT and CDR2 is FQDESV (reference sequence). CDR3 region: CASSLMGRYNEQFF. The CDR3 DNA is TGTGCCAGCAGCTTAATGGGGCGGTACAATGAGCAGTTCTTC.

The chain has TRBV6-6 and TRBJ1-2; possibly TRBD1 for D (6 bases). Germline V CDR1 and CDR2: MNHNY, SVGAGI (reference sequence). The CDR3 loop spans 12 amino acids. V lost 6 bases to trimming and J lost 7 bases, with 12 bases between them. The DNA for the CDR3 is TGTGCCAGCAGGCAGGGGAGAGGTGGCTACACCTTC. It is translated as CASRQGRGGYTF.

The chain employs TRBV5-1 and TRBJ2-2; D is unclear. The germline V and J ends were trimmed by 7 bases and 4 bases, with 14 bases remaining between them. CDR3 length: 14 residues. Per the germline V gene, CDR1 is SGHRS and CDR2 is YFSETQ. The chain's CDR3 is CASLSNSATGELFF. The CDR3 coding sequence is TGCGCCAGCCTCTCTAACTCGGCCACCGGGGAGCTGTTTTTT.

As concerns this clonotype: A read error may explain this, as a much larger clone is one base away. The chain combines TRBV6-1 with TRBJ2-1; perhaps TRBD2 as D (6 bases). V lost 7 bases to trimming and J lost 3 bases, with 28 bases between them. There are 19 residues in the CDR3. Germline assignment: CDR1 MNHNS and CDR2 SASEGT. The CDR3 bases are TGTGCCAGCACCCCCAGGGTAACGGGAGATCTGGTGGGCTACAATGAGCAGTTCTTC. It is translated as CASTPRVTGDLVGYNEQFF.

This clonotype was observed a few times. The chain has TRBV20-1 and TRBJ2-1; D possibly matches TRBD1 or TRBD2 (5 bases each). Germline CDR1 DFQATT, CDR2 SNEGSKA (reference sequence). V was clipped by 6 bases and J by 10 bases, with 22 bases between them. The CDR3 loop spans 14 amino acids. The CDR3 sequence is CSALPAGRRNEQFF. CDR3 sequence (DNA): TGCAGTGCCCTCCCGGCAGGGAGACGGAACGAGCAGTTCTTC.

The gene calls are TRBV20-1 and TRBJ1-5, with D perhaps matching TRBD1 (5 bases). The CDR3 is made up of 16 amino acids. Germline CDR1 and CDR2: DFQATT and SNEGSKA (reference sequence). Trimming left V 2 bases short and J 1 base short, with 15 bases between. The CDR3 DNA follows: TGCAGTGCTAGAAGTTTCGGTGGGGGGAGCAATCAGCCCCAGCATTTT. Protein sequence: CSARSFGGGSNQPQHF.

The chain has TRBV20-1 and TRBJ1-4; D ambiguous. This CDR3 is built from 14 residues. V dropped 1 base and J dropped 0 bases, with 6 bases sitting between them. In germline, CDR1 is DFQATT, CDR2 SNEGSKA (reference sequence). The CDR3 DNA follows: TGCAGTGCTAGAGCAGGAGCAACTAATGAAAAACTGTTTTTT. This codes for CSARAGATNEKLFF.